Sequencing of this T cell receptor (beta chain) was carried out in a study of blood T cell repertoires in COVID-19. Produced via immunoSEQ multiplex PCR; TCRdb's table is partial and in-frame only. The sample gives about 52,000 clones, about four fifths of which show up once; roughly 29% is in the top ten. The material sequenced was peripheral blood. The TCR comes from an elderly woman with COVID-19, enrolled during active disease.

CDR3 sequence reads: CASSQAVSGNRVTQYF. For the CDR3, the DNA is TGTGCCAGCAGCCAAGCCGTTAGCGGGAATAGAGTGACCCAGTACTTC. The J gene is TRBJ2-5, the V gene TRBV7-2, with 8 nucleotides matching TRBD2. V lost 5 bases to trimming and J lost 7 bases; unmatched junction nucleotides: 15. The CDR3 spans 16 residues. Germline CDR1 SGHTA, CDR2 FQGNSA.